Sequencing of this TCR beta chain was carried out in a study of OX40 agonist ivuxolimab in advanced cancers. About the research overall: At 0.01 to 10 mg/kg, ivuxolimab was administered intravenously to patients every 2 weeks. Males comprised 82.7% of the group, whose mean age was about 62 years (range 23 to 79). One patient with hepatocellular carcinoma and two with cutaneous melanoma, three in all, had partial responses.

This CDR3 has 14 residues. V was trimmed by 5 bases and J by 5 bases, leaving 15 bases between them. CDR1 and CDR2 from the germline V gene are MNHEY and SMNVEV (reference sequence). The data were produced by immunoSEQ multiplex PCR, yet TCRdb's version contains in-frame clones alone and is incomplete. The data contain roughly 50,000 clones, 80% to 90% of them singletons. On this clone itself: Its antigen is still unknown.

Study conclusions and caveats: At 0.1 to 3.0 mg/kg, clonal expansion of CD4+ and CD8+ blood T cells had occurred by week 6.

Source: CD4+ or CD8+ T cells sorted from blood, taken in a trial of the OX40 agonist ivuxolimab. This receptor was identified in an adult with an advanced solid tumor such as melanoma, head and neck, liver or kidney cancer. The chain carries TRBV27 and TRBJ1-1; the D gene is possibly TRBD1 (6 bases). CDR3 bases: TGTGCCAGCAGTAAACCCGGGGGGCGAACTGAAGCTTTCTTT. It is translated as CASSKPGGRTEAFF.